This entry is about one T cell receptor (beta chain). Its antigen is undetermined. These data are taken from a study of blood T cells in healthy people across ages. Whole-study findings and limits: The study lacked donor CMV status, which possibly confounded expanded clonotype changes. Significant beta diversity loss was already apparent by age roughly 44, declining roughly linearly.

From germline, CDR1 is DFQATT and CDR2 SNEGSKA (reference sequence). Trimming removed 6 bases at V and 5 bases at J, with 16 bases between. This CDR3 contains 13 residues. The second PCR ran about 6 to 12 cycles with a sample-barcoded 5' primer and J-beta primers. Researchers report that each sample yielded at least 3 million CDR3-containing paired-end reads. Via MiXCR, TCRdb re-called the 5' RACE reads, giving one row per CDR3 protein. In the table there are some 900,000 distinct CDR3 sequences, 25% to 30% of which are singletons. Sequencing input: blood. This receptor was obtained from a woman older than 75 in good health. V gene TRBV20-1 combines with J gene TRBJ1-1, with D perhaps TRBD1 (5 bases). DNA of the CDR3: TGCAGTGCCAAAAAGAGGCACAGGACTGAAGCTTTCTTT. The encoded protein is CSAKKRHRTEAFF.